Listed below are T cell receptor beta chains from one sample, sequenced in a study of T-cell memory formation after mild COVID-19. TCRdb re-called the 5' RACE reads with MiXCR, one entry per CDR3 protein. The data hold hundreds of thousands of distinct CDR3 sequences, with about 22% observed a single time. Sequences were obtained from PBMCs or a T cell subset sorted from them (not recorded which). These receptors originate from an adult woman who had mild COVID-19 (a few samples of this study predate the infection). Cell type and time point are not known. The conserved cysteine and the conserved F or W are not part of the CDR3 here. Fields, in order: V gene, J gene, CDR3 protein.

>TRBV5-1|TRBJ2-2
ASRSTGLNTGELF
>TRBV2|TRBJ2-1
ASQRLAGGDEQF
>TRBV15|TRBJ1-1
ATSRDDYRGIEAF
>TRBV29-1|TRBJ1-2
SVAILGGASDGYT
>TRBV9|TRBJ2-3
ASSVVRTHTQY
>TRBV5-1|TRBJ1-1
ASRGFMNTEAF
>TRBV6-6|TRBJ2-5
ASSYSARTETQY
>TRBV12-3/TRBV12-4|TRBJ2-5
ASSLNSETQY
>TRBV24-1|TRBJ2-5
ATSDLMGGSETQY
>TRBV5-1|TRBJ2-1
ASSPRSYNEQF
>TRBV27|TRBJ2-1
ASSLLAPHNEQF